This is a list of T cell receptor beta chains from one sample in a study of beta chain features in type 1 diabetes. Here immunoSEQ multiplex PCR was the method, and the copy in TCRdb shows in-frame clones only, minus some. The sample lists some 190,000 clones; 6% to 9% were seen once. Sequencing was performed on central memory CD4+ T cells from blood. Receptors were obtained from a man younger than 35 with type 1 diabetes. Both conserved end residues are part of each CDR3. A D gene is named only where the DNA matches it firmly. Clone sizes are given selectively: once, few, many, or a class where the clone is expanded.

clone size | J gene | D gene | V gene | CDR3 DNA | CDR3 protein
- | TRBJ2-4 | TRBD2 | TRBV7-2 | TGTGCCAGCAGCTTACGAGAGCAGCGGGAGACCAAAAACATTCAGTACTTC | CASSLREQRETKNIQYF
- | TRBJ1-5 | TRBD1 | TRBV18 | TGTGCCAGCTCACCACGGGAAGGACAGGGTAATCAGCCCCAGCATTTT | CASSPREGQGNQPQHF
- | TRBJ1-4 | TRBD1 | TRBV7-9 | TGTGCCAGCAGCAGAGGACAGGGTGGAGAAAAACTGTTTTTT | CASSRGQGGEKLFF
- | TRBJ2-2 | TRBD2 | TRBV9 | TGTGCCAGCAGCGTAGCGGGGACTAGTCAGACCGGGGAGCTGTTTTTT | CASSVAGTSQTGELFF
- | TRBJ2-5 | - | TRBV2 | TGTGCCAGCAGTGAGCGACCGCGGGAGACCCAGTACTTC | CASSERPRETQYF
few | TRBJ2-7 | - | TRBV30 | TGTGCCTGGAGCCCACAGGGCTACGAGCAGTACTTC | CAWSPQGYEQYF
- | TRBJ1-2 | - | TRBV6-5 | TGTGCCAGCAGAACCTCGGGGTCTAACTATGGCTACACCTTC | CASRTSGSNYGYTF
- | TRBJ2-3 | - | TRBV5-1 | TGCGCCAGCAGAAATACCGTAGCGGATACGCAGTATTTT | CASRNTVADTQYF
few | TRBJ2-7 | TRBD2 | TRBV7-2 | TGTGCCAGTACCGGGACTAGCTTCTACGAGCAGTACTTC | CASTGTSFYEQYF
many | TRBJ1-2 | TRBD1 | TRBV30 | TGTGCCTGGAGTGCCGGGACAGATAGCGGCTACACCTTC | CAWSAGTDSGYTF
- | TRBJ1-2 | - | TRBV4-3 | TGCGCCAGCAGCCGAGGACAGTCCATCTATAACTATGGCTACACCTTC | CASSRGQSIYNYGYTF
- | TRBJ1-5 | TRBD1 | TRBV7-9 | TGTGCCAGCAGCTCCCAGGGGGCGCATCAGCCCCAGCATTTT | CASSSQGAHQPQHF
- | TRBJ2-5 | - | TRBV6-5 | TGTGCCAGCAGTTACCCCCAGAAGGCCGGGGAGACCCAGTACTTC | CASSYPQKAGETQYF
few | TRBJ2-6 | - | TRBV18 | TGTGCCAGCTCCCTCTCTGGGGCCAACGTCCTGACTTTC | CASSLSGANVLTF
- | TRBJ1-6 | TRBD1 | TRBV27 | TGTGCCAGCAGTTCCCCCGGGACAGATAATTCACCCCTCCACTTT | CASSSPGTDNSPLHF
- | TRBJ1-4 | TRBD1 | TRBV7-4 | TGTGCCAGCAGCTTTCAAGACAGGGGGCGTCAGGAAAAACTGTTTTTT | CASSFQDRGRQEKLFF
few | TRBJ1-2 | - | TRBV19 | TGTGCCACCGCCCGAGACGGGATCTATGGCTACACCTTC | CATARDGIYGYTF
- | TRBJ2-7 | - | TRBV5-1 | TGCGCCAGCAGTCCAGGCCCTGACTACGAGCAGTACTTC | CASSPGPDYEQYF
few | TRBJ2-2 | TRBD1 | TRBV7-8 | TGTGCCAGTGGACAGGGTACCTACACCGGGGAGCTGTTTTTT | CASGQGTYTGELFF
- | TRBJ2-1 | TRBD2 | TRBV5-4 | TGTGCCAGCAGCTTGGTACTAGCGGGGAGGAATGAGCAGTTCTTC | CASSLVLAGRNEQFF
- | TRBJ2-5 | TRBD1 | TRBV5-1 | TGCGCCAGCAGCTTCTACAGGGGTGAGACCCAGTACTTC | CASSFYRGETQYF
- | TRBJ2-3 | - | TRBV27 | TGTGCCAGCAGTCCGAACACACCCCCAGGCTACACAGATACGCAGTATTTT | CASSPNTPPGYTDTQYF
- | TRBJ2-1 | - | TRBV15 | TGTGCCACCAGCAGAGATCAACAGGGTAGACAAGGTGAGCAGTTCTTC | CATSRDQQGRQGEQFF
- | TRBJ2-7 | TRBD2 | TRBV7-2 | TGTGCCAGCAGCTTAGCGAGCGGGAGGATAGATCACGAGCAGTACTTC | CASSLASGRIDHEQYF
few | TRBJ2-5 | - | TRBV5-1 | TGCGCCAGCAGCTTTTCAGCGCCCCAAGAGACCCAGTACTTC | CASSFSAPQETQYF
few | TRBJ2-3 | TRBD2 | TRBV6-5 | TGTGCCAGCAGTGTGGGACTAGCGGACACAGATACGCAGTATTTT | CASSVGLADTDTQYF
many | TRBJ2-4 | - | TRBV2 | TGTGCCAGCAGCGGGAGAGGGGAAAACATTCAGTACTTC | CASSGRGENIQYF
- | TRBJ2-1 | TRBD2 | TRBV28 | TGTGCCAGCAGCGGACCGGCCGGCGGACTAGCGGGAGCGAGGGCTTACAATGAGCAGTTCTTC | CASSGPAGGLAGARAYNEQFF
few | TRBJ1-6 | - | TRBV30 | TGTGCCTGGAGCCCTACCCGGCAGGGCCTTAATTCACCCCTCCACTTT | CAWSPTRQGLNSPLHF
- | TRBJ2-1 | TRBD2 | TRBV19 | TGTGCCAGTAGCCTCCCCCATACTAGCGTCAAGGCTCCAGGCGAGCAGTTCTTC | CASSLPHTSVKAPGEQFF
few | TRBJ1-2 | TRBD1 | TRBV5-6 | TGTGCCAGCAGCTGGGGACAGGGGGGTGGCTACACCTTC | CASSWGQGGGYTF
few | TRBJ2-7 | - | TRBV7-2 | TGTGCCAGCAGCTCAAACAGGATGGTGGGCGAGCAGTACTTC | CASSSNRMVGEQYF
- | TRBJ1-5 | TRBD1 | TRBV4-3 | TGCGCCAGCAGCCAGGCGGACAGGTCGGAGAGCAATCAGCCCCAGCATTTT | CASSQADRSESNQPQHF
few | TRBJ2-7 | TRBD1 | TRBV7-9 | TGTGCCAGCAGCGCCCAAGGGGGCCACTACGAGCAGTACTTC | CASSAQGGHYEQYF
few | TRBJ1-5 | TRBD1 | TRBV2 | TGTGCCAGCAGGGGAATACAGGGGGCCGGTCAGCCCCAGCATTTT | CASRGIQGAGQPQHF
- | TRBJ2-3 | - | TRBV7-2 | TGTGCCAGCAGCCGGACAGGCACAGATACGCAGTATTTT | CASSRTGTDTQYF
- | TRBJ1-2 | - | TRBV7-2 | TGTGCCAGCAGCTTACAGATCCCGGGGGGGTATGGCTACACCTTC | CASSLQIPGGYGYTF
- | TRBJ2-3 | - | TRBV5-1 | TGCGCCAGCAGCTTCCTCAGGGGCACAGATACGCAGTATTTT | CASSFLRGTDTQYF
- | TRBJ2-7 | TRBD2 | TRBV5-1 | TGCGCCAGCAGGGTGGGACTAGCGGGAGACGAGCAGTACTTC | CASRVGLAGDEQYF
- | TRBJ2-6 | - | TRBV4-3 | TGCGCCAGCAGCCCGTATCTTACAGCCTCTGGGGCCAACGTCCTGACTTTC | CASSPYLTASGANVLTF
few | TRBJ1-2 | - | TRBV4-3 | TGCGCCAGCAGCCAAGATTTGGGGCGAGAGAATGGCTACACCTTC | CASSQDLGRENGYTF
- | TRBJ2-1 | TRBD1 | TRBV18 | TGTGCCAGCTCACCCTTCCCCGGGACAGGGTTGGATGAGCAGTTCTTC | CASSPFPGTGLDEQFF
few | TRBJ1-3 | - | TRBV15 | TGTGCCACCAGCGGAGCCCTCACCCAGTTTTCTGGAAACACCATATATTTT | CATSGALTQFSGNTIYF
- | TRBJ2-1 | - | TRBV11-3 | TGTGCCAGCAGCCCCAAAGGAGGCTACAATGAGCAGTTCTTC | CASSPKGGYNEQFF
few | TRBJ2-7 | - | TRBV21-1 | TGTGCCAGCAGCATCGGGACAGGGGACTCCTACGCATCCTACGAGCAGTACTTC | CASSIGTGDSYASYEQYF
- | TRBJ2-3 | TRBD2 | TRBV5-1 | TGCGCCAGCAGCCCCGGGCCTAGCGGGGGGAACACAGATACGCAGTATTTT | CASSPGPSGGNTDTQYF
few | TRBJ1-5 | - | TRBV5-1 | TGCGCCAGCAGCTACAACCGGGATAAGGATAGCAATCAGCCCCAGCATTTT | CASSYNRDKDSNQPQHF
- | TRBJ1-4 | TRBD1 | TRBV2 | TGTGCCAGCAGCTCGGACAGGGGATTTGAAAAACTGTTTTTT | CASSSDRGFEKLFF
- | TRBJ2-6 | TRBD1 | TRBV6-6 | TGTGCCAGCAGGGGGACAGAATCTGGGGCCAACGTCCTGACTTTC | CASRGTESGANVLTF
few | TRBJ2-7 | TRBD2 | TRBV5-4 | TGTGCCAGCAGTAAACCCGGGCGGGAGTCCTTTTTC | CASSKPGRESFF
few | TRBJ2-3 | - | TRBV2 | TGTGCCAGCAGTGATATTACTCCAGATACGCAGTATTTT | CASSDITPDTQYF
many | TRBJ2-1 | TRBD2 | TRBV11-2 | TGTGCCAGCATCCATAGCGGGCGGGGGTCCTACAATGAGCAGTTCTTC | CASIHSGRGSYNEQFF
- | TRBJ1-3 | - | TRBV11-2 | TGTGCCAGCAGCATTAGCTCTGGAAACACCATATATTTT | CASSISSGNTIYF
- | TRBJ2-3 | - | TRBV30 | TGTGCCTGGAAAGTTCCGGGGGTAACAGATACGCAGTATTTT | CAWKVPGVTDTQYF
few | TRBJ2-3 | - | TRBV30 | TGTGCCTGGAGTGTTGGGAGCGCAGATACGCAGTATTTT | CAWSVGSADTQYF
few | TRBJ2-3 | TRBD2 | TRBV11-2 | TGTGCCAGCAGCCCCTCCGGAGCGGGGATCACAGATACGCAGTATTTT | CASSPSGAGITDTQYF
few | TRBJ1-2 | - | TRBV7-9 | TGTGCCAGCAGTCCTTTCGGGGGACGAGGCTACACCTTC | CASSPFGGRGYTF
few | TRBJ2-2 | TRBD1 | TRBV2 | TGTGCCAGCACGAGGACAGGGGGCACCGGGGAGCTGTTTTTT | CASTRTGGTGELFF
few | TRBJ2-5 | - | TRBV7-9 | TGTGCCAGCAGCTCATCCGAGACCCAGTACTTC | CASSSSETQYF
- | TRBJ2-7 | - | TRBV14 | TGTGCCAGCAGCCAAGTTCCTGCAGGCGAGCAGTACTTC | CASSQVPAGEQYF